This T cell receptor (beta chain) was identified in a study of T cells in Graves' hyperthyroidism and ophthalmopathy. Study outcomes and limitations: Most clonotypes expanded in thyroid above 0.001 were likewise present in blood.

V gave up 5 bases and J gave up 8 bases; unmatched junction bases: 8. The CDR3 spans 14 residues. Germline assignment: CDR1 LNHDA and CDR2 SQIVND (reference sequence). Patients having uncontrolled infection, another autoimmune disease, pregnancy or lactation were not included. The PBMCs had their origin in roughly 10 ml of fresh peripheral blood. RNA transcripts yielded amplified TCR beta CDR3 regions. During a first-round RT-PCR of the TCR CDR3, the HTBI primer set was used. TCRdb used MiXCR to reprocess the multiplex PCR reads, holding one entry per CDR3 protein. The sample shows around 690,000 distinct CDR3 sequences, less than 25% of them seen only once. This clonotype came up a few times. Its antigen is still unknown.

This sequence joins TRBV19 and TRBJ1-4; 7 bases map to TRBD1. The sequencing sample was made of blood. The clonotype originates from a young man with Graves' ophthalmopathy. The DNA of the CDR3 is TGTGCCAGTAGTGTGGGACAGCCCGGGGAAAAACTGTTTTTT. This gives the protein CASSVGQPGEKLFF.